The entry below describes one T cell receptor beta chain. The table came from immunoSEQ multiplex PCR; TCRdb's copy has only in-frame clones and leaves some out. In the table there are over 95,000 clones, around 94% of which are singletons. The sample belongs to a study of brain T cells in children with intractable seizures. Germline assignment: CDR1 SEHNR and CDR2 FQNEAQ (reference sequence). The CDR3 loop spans 10 amino acids. The V end was cut by 8 bases, the J end by 4 bases, with 5 bases between. This sequence joins TRBV7-9 and TRBJ1-2, with D uncertain. This clonotype originated in a boy younger than two with hemimegalencephaly and intractable seizures. The sequenced sample was peripheral blood, obtained at surgery. The CDR3, as DNA: TGTGCCAGCGGAAGCTATGGCTACACCTTC. Translating gives CASGSYGYTF. Full variable domain (outside the CDR3, taken from reference TRBV7-9 and TRBJ1-2): DTGVSQNPRHKITKRGQNVTFRCDPISEHNRLYWYRQTLGQGPEFLTYFQNEAQLEKSRLLSDRFSAERPKGSFSTLEIQRTEQGDSAMYLCASGSYGYTFGSGTRLTVV.